Shown below are 14 T cell receptor beta chains from a single sample sequenced in a study of blood T cell repertoires in COVID-19 (dated by TCRdb to the early 2020s). Library method: the immunoSEQ multiplex PCR assay. TCRdb carries this immuneACCESS record with in-frame sequences only. Its versions omit some clonotypes, under half of them owing to an unresolved V gene in the studies checked, with the rest unexplained. The sample has about 350,000 clones on record, around nine tenths of them singletons. The ten largest account for 1% of the sample. Sequenced material: PBMCs or T cells enriched from blood (not recorded which). Every receptor here comes from a woman aged 25 to 39 who had been exposed to COVID-19.

V and J are TRBV19 and TRBJ2-7; 9 nucleotides match TRBD1. CDR1 is LNHDA and CDR2 is SQIVND in the germline V gene (reference sequence). The CDR3 is 16 residues long. The V segment lost 5 bases and the J segment 2 bases; nucleotides outside the gene matches: 10. The CDR3: CASSQQGAIGAYEQYF. CDR3 DNA sequence: TGTGCCAGTAGTCAACAGGGGGCGATTGGTGCCTACGAGCAGTACTTC.

The chain joins TRBV7-9 to TRBJ1-4; 7 nucleotides align to TRBD1. Germline trimming cut 7 bases from V and 3 bases from J; bases unmatched to any gene: 11. This CDR3 has 16 amino acids. Per germline, CDR1 SEHNR and CDR2 FQNEAQ (reference sequence). The CDR3 region has the DNA TGTGCCAGCACCGACTGGTCCGGGACAGCTAATGAAAAACTGTTTTTT. This gives the protein CASTDWSGTANEKLFF.

The V and J genes are TRBV27 and TRBJ1-6, with unresolved D. CDR3 length: 14 amino acids. V was pared by 8 bases and J by 8 bases, with 16 bases between. Germline lookup yields CDR1 MNHEY and CDR2 SMNVEV (reference sequence). In DNA form, the CDR3 reads TGTGCCAGCGGCTTTGTATTTGAGGATTCACCCCTCCACTTT. Amino acid sequence: CASGFVFEDSPLHF.

J is TRBJ1-5 and V is TRBV15; 9 bases line up with TRBD1. The V gene end was trimmed by 4 bases and the J gene end by 1 base; junction bases not matched to a gene: 2. The CDR3 is 15 amino acids. Germline lookup yields CDR1 LNHNV and CDR2 YYDKDF (reference sequence). The CDR3: CATSTDRGSNQPQHF. The CDR3 coding sequence is TGTGCCACCAGCACCGACAGGGGGAGCAATCAGCCCCAGCATTTT. The full variable domain, completed using reference TRBV15 and TRBJ1-5, is DAMVIQNPRYQVTQFGKPVTLSCSQTLNHNVMYWYQQKSSQAPKLLFHYYDKDFNNEADTPDNFQSRRPNTSFCFLDIRSPGLGDTAMYLCATSTDRGSNQPQHFGDGTRLSIL.

This clone was seen a single time. The rearrangement links TRBV2 to TRBJ1-1; 8 bases match TRBD1. Per the germline V gene, CDR1 is SNHLY and CDR2 is FYNNEI. The CDR3 is made up of 17 amino acids. V trimming: 3 bases; J trimming: 0 bases; junction bases outside the gene matches: 9. The DNA for the CDR3 is TGTGCCAGCAGTGACCCCGGACAGGGAGACATGAACACTGAAGCTTTCTTT. Residues: CASSDPGQGDMNTEAFF.

V and J are TRBV24-1 and TRBJ2-5, with D perhaps TRBD2 (6 bases). The CDR3 spans 15 residues. V was pared by 5 bases and J by 3 bases, with 15 bases between. Germline V gene sequence: CDR1 KGHDR, CDR2 SFDVKD. The CDR3 DNA follows: TGTGCCACCAGTGTCTGGGGTAGCGGTAAAGAGACCCAGTACTTC. Translation gives CATSVWGSGKETQYF.

The rearrangement links TRBV28 to TRBJ2-3; 8 bases line up with TRBD2. Per the germline V gene, CDR1 is MDHEN and CDR2 is SYDVKM. CDR3 length equals 14 residues. V lost 3 bases, J lost 5 bases, and 4 bases stayed unmatched. The CDR3 nucleotides are TGTGCCAGCAGTTTGGGGACTAGACAAGATACGCAGTATTTT. Amino acids: CASSLGTRQDTQYF.

The CDR3 nucleotides are TGTGCCAGCAGTTCCCCTGCCCTCGGGTCCTACGAGCAGTACTTC. This encodes CASSSPALGSYEQYF. The V gene is TRBV6-2 or TRBV6-3, the J gene TRBJ2-7; no definite D call. The CDR3 runs 15 residues. Per germline, CDR1 MNHEY and CDR2 SVGEGT. Trimming took 4 bases from V and 1 from J, leaving 14 bases between them.

As DNA, the CDR3 is TGTGCCAGCAGCACCGGGACAGGGGACGGCTACACCTTC. This translates into CASSTGTGDGYTF. This chain links TRBV5-5 with TRBJ1-2, with 10 bases aligning to TRBD1. Germline loops: CDR1 SGHKS, CDR2 YYEKEE (reference sequence). With 4 bases clipped from V and 8 bases from J, the junction kept 5 bases outside the gene matches. The CDR3 contains 13 residues. Filled out from reference TRBV5-5 and TRBJ1-2, the complete variable domain reads DAGVTQSPTHLIKTRGQQVTLRCSPISGHKSVSWYQQVLGQGPQFIFQYYEKEERGRGNFPDRFSARQFPNYSSELNVNALLLGDSALYLCASSTGTGDGYTFGSGTRLTVV.

The chain's CDR3 is CASSPAKTTGVEDTQYF. CDR3 bases: TGTGCCAGCTCACCGGCAAAAACGACCGGGGTGGAGGATACGCAGTATTTT. The V call is TRBV18, the J call TRBJ2-3, with TRBD2 as a possible D gene (5 bases). Germline V lookup: CDR1 KGHSH, CDR2 LQKENI. The ends were cut back, 3 bases at V and 6 bases at J, with 22 bases in the middle. The CDR3 loop spans 17 amino acids.

The gene calls are TRBV5-8 and TRBJ1-3; 7 bases match TRBD1. The V gene's germline CDR1 is SGHTS and CDR2 YDEGEE. The CDR3 covers 14 residues. With 4 bases clipped from V and 2 bases from J, the junction kept 3 bases outside the gene matches. The CDR3 spells CASSPGTAGNTIYF. In DNA form, the CDR3 reads TGTGCCAGCAGCCCCGGGACAGCTGGAAACACCATATATTTT.

This clone was observed a few times. The V and J genes are TRBV12-3 or TRBV12-4 and TRBJ2-1; D uncertain. This CDR3 is built from 13 residues. The V and J ends lost 5 bases and 0 bases respectively, with 5 bases between them. CDR3 region: CASSPSSYNEQFF. In DNA, the CDR3 is TGTGCCAGCAGTCCCAGCTCCTACAATGAGCAGTTCTTC.

The rearrangement joins TRBV28 to TRBJ2-5; TRBD2 is a possible D gene (5 bases). The CDR3 has 18 residues. V dropped 1 base and J dropped 2 bases, with 20 bases sitting between them. Germline V gives CDR1 MDHEN, CDR2 SYDVKM. CDR3 residues: CASSLSGGGVWVQETQYF. In DNA, the CDR3 is TGTGCCAGCAGTTTATCAGGAGGTGGGGTCTGGGTGCAAGAGACCCAGTACTTC.

V gene TRBV19 combines with J gene TRBJ2-1; D uncertain. Germline values: CDR1 LNHDA, CDR2 SQIVND (reference sequence). This CDR3 spans 13 amino acids. The germline V and J ends were trimmed by 1 base and 5 bases, with 6 bases remaining between them. The CDR3 DNA is TGTGCCAGTAGTATAGTATCTAACAATGAGCAGTTCTTC. Protein product: CASSIVSNNEQFF.